This TCR beta chain was profiled in a study of graft-versus-host responses after intestinal transplantation. Study background: Multivisceral, liver-intestinal, or isolated intestinal transplants were given to recipients.

V was cut by 0 bases and J by 0 bases, with 9 bases left in between. The germline V gene encodes CDR1 WSHSY and CDR2 SAAADI. The CDR3 contains 15 residues. This clone came up a few times. Antigen specificity is unknown. Study findings and constraints: Allograft graft-versus-host to host-versus-graft clonal ratios ran high in patients with graft-donor T cell macrochimerism.

Only in-frame clones appear in the TCRdb table, and some are missing; sequencing was by immunoSEQ multiplex PCR. The table records about 98,000 clones, more than 75% of them present only once. The TCR originated in a human patient who received an intestinal transplant, so some T cells may come from the graft donor. This sample comprised PBMCs, obtained 255 days after intestinal transplant. This chain joins TRBV10-2 and TRBJ2-7; perhaps TRBD2 as D (5 bases). The CDR3 DNA is TGCGCCAGCAGTGAGTCTACGGGGAGCTCCTACGAGCAGTACTTC. Translation gives CASSESTGSSYEQYF.